A single sample gave rise to the 25 T cell receptor beta chains below, sequenced in a study of cytomegalovirus exposure and HLA in healthy donors. With 60 Vbeta and 13 Jbeta primers, the PCR was carried out. Sequenced by immunoSEQ multiplex PCR; TCRdb stores in-frame clones only, minus some. The data show 150,000 to 200,000 clones, with 79% seen just once and around 2.3% held by the top ten. The specimen sequenced was PBMCs. These receptors were collected from a woman between 50 and 59 years old in good health and CMV-seronegative.

The gene calls are TRBV27 and TRBJ1-4; 8 nucleotides line up with TRBD1. The germline V gene has CDR1 MNHEY and CDR2 SMNVEV (reference sequence). V dropped 3 bases and J dropped 7; count of bases not matched to a gene: 7. The CDR3 is made up of 15 amino acids. The CDR3 is CASSFVTGAIEKLFF. CDR3 bases: TGTGCCAGCAGTTTCGTGACAGGGGCGATTGAAAAACTGTTTTTT. Full variable domain (rest looked up from reference TRBV27 and TRBJ1-4): EAQVTQNPRYLITVTGKKLTVTCSQNMNHEYMSWYRQDPGLGLRQIYYSMNVEVTDKGDVPEGYKVSRKEKRNFPLILESPSPNQTSLYFCASSFVTGAIEKLFFGSGTQLSVL.

Comment on this clone: An end of the junction differs from the germline gene, which may be a read error. The chain has TRBV7-9 and TRBJ1-5, with D perhaps TRBD1 (5 bases). The CDR3 has 15 amino acids. The germline V gene has CDR1 SEHNR and CDR2 FQNEAQ (reference sequence). The CDR3 nucleotides are TGTTCCAGCAGCTTAGGTCAGGGAAGTACTCAGCCCCAGCATTTT. Its translation: CSSSLGQGSTQPQHF.

The sample holds one count of this clone. The V gene is TRBV5-1, the J gene TRBJ2-2; 7 bases are shared with TRBD1. V gave up 5 bases and J gave up 5 bases; unmatched junction bases: 6. This CDR3 contains 14 residues. Germline lookup yields CDR1 SGHRS and CDR2 YFSETQ. The CDR3 nucleotides read TGCGCCAGCAGTCCAGGGGGACAGACCGGGGAGCTGTTTTTT. Protein: CASSPGGQTGELFF.

The chain is built from TRBV19 and TRBJ2-5, with TRBD2 matching over 16 bases. J gave up 7 bases and V 3 bases, and 5 bases lay outside the gene matches. CDR1 and CDR2 (germline): LNHDA, SQIVND (reference sequence). The CDR3 length is 16 residues. The CDR3 loop is CASSMGLAGGSGTQYF. CDR3 sequence (DNA): TGTGCCAGTAGTATGGGACTAGCGGGAGGGTCTGGGACCCAGTACTTC. The whole variable domain, filled in from reference TRBV19 and TRBJ2-5, reads DGGITQSPKYLFRKEGQNVTLSCEQNLNHDAMYWYRQDPGQGLRLIYYSQIVNDFQKGDIAEGYSVSREKKESFPLTVTSAQKNPTAFYLCASSMGLAGGSGTQYFGPGTRLLVL.

This clone was seen more than once but under ten times. The chain recombines TRBV30 with TRBJ1-3; D is unclear. The V gene's germline CDR1 is GTSNPN and CDR2 SVGIG (reference sequence). The germline V and J ends were trimmed by 4 bases and 0 bases, with 13 bases remaining between them. This CDR3 comprises 15 residues. CDR3 region: CAWTLTSNSGNTIYF. As DNA, the CDR3 is TGTGCCTGGACTCTGACATCCAACTCTGGAAACACCATATATTTT.

This clone was observed a single time. This sequence joins TRBV28 and TRBJ1-4, with TRBD1 identical over 8 bases. This CDR3 region has 14 residues. Looked up from germline, CDR1 is MDHEN and CDR2 is SYDVKM. Trimming cost V 8 bases and J 9 bases; bases outside gene matches: 11. The CDR3 spells CASLEARGHQKLFF. The CDR3 region has the DNA TGTGCCAGCCTAGAGGCCAGGGGGCATCAAAAACTGTTTTTT.

The chain is built from TRBV5-4 and TRBJ1-1, with D hard to call. Germline assignment: CDR1 SGHNT and CDR2 YYREEE (reference sequence). V lost 7 bases and J lost 0, with 10 bases in between. This CDR3 has 13 amino acids. The CDR3 region is CASRLRLNTEAFF. DNA of the CDR3: TGTGCCAGCCGATTGAGGTTGAACACTGAAGCTTTCTTT. Supplemented by reference TRBV5-4 and TRBJ1-1, the full variable domain reads ETGVTQSPTHLIKTRGQQVTLRCSSQSGHNTVSWYQQALGQGPQFIFQYYREEENGRGNFPPRFSGLQFPNYSSELNVNALELDDSALYLCASRLRLNTEAFFGQGTRLTVV.

The chain recombines TRBV27 with TRBJ1-1; D is possibly TRBD1 (6 bases). Trimming shortened V by 2 bases and J by 7 bases, and 14 bases separated the two germline ends. Looked up from germline, CDR1 is MNHEY and CDR2 is SMNVEV (reference sequence). The CDR3 consists of 14 residues. The CDR3 DNA reads as TGTGCCAGCAGTTTAGAAGAAGCCAGGGGTGAAGCTTTCTTT. As protein: CASSLEEARGEAFF.

The chain joins TRBV5-1 to TRBJ1-6, with 7 bases fitting TRBD1. CDR1 SGHRS and CDR2 YFSETQ come from the germline V gene. The V segment lost 3 bases and the J segment 6 bases; nucleotides outside the gene matches: 6. The CDR3 length is 15 residues. The CDR3 loop is CASSSGQDFNSPLHF. The CDR3 DNA is TGCGCCAGCAGCTCAGGACAGGATTTTAATTCACCCCTCCACTTT.

This chain connects TRBV27 to TRBJ2-5, with D maybe TRBD2 (6 bases). Germline V gene data show CDR1 as MNHEY and CDR2 as SMNVEV (reference sequence). V shed 2 bases and J shed 5 bases, with 15 bases lying between them. CDR3 length: 15 amino acids. CDR3 sequence reads: CASSLLAGGSETQYF. CDR3 DNA sequence: TGTGCCAGCAGTTTACTCGCCGGGGGAAGCGAGACCCAGTACTTC.

This clone was counted a few times. The V gene is TRBV30, the J gene TRBJ2-1; 8 nucleotides line up with TRBD2. Trimming took 8 bases from V and 8 from J; bases not matched to a gene: 5. The germline CDR1 and CDR2 sequences are GTSNPN and SVGIG (reference sequence). This CDR3 region has 11 residues. This CDR3 reads CAGTRRDEQFF. DNA of the CDR3: TGTGCCGGGACTAGACGGGATGAGCAGTTCTTC.

The CDR3 bases are TGCGCCAGCAGCAGGGGACTAGCGGGCATCACAGATACGCAGTATTTT. It is translated as CASSRGLAGITDTQYF. V and J are TRBV5-1 and TRBJ2-3; 12 positions match TRBD2. The CDR3 covers 16 residues. The trim removed 4 bases at V and 2 bases at J, leaving 5 bases unmatched. Germline V gene sequence: CDR1 SGHRS, CDR2 YFSETQ.

The V call is TRBV28, the J call TRBJ1-1; 7 bases fit TRBD1. CDR3 length: 17 residues. CDR1 MDHEN and CDR2 SYDVKM come from the germline V gene. V was clipped by 4 bases and J by 3 bases; unmatched bases: 14. For the CDR3, the DNA is TGTGCCAGCAGTTCCCCCGCGAGGGGGCGCGGTGACACTGAAGCTTTCTTT. Translation gives CASSSPARGRGDTEAFF.

The genes are TRBV29-1 and TRBJ1-1; no reliable D call. Germline V lookup: CDR1 SQVTM, CDR2 ANQGSEA. This CDR3 comprises 12 residues. Trimming cost V 6 bases and J 0 bases, with 8 bases left between them. The CDR3 coding sequence is TGCAGCGTCCCCACAATGAACACTGAAGCTTTCTTT. Protein: CSVPTMNTEAFF.

The chain recombines TRBV7-9 with TRBJ2-5, with D perhaps TRBD1 (5 bases). The germline V and J ends were trimmed by 6 bases and 0 bases, with 8 bases remaining between them. This CDR3 spans 13 amino acids. Looked up from germline, CDR1 is SEHNR and CDR2 is FQNEAQ (reference sequence). DNA for the CDR3: TGTGCCAGCAGTTGGACAAACCAAGAGACCCAGTACTTC. This translates into CASSWTNQETQYF. Full variable domain (outside the CDR3, taken from reference TRBV7-9 and TRBJ2-5): DTGVSQNPRHKITKRGQNVTFRCDPISEHNRLYWYRQTLGQGPEFLTYFQNEAQLEKSRLLSDRFSAERPKGSFSTLEIQRTEQGDSAMYLCASSWTNQETQYFGPGTRLLVL.

This chain uses TRBV28 with TRBJ1-5; 8 bases are shared with TRBD1. Germline-derived CDR1 and CDR2 are MDHEN and SYDVKM. CDR3 size: 20 residues. Trimming at V came to 4 bases and at J to 4 bases, leaving 21 bases not matched to a gene. The CDR3 DNA sequence: TGTGCCAGCAGTTATCCGCCCTTTTGGCCTGGACAGGGAGGAAATCAGCCCCAGCATTTT. Translation: CASSYPPFWPGQGGNQPQHF.

A note on this clone: Within the sample, other DNA sequences also encode this same CDR3. V is TRBV30 and J is TRBJ2-7; 8 bases agree with TRBD1. Trimming cost V 0 bases and J 2 bases; bases outside gene matches: 3. Germline V lookup: CDR1 GTSNPN, CDR2 SVGIG (reference sequence). The CDR3 runs 14 residues. In DNA, the CDR3 is TGTGCCTGGAGTGTTGGGACAGGTCCCTACGAGCAGTACTTC. Translation gives CAWSVGTGPYEQYF.

V usage is TRBV21-1 and J usage is TRBJ2-1; the table's D call of TRBD1 was not tested on the DNA. TRBV21-1 is an annotated pseudogene. The CDR3 spans 17 residues. The chain's CDR3 is CASSKGRQGAMVNEQFF. The CDR3 coding sequence is TGTGCCAGCAGCAAAGGGAGACAGGGGGCGATGGTGAATGAGCAGTTCTTC.

As to this clone: Relative to the germline gene, one junction end is altered; a read error may explain this. This chain uses TRBV7-7 with TRBJ2-2, with 7 bases aligning to TRBD1. Germline CDR1 and CDR2: SSHAT and FNYEAQ (reference sequence). This CDR3 contains 18 residues. Written as DNA, the CDR3 is TGTGCTAGCAGCCAGACAGGGTTTGGGACCCCGAACACCGGGGAGCTGTTTTTT. Translating gives CASSQTGFGTPNTGELFF.

The rearrangement uses TRBV18 and TRBJ1-1, with D possibly being TRBD1 (5 bases). Trimming pared 0 bases from V and 2 bases from J, leaving 13 bases between. The CDR3 covers 16 residues. Germline CDR1 reads KGHSH; CDR2 reads LQKENI. The CDR3 bases are TGTGCCAGCTCACCACCGGGGCCAGGGCAAAACACTGAAGCTTTCTTT. This encodes CASSPPGPGQNTEAFF. The entire variable domain, with the rest obtained from reference TRBV18 and TRBJ1-1, is as follows: NAGVMQNPRHLVRRRGQEARLRCSPMKGHSHVYWYRQLPEEGLKFMVYLQKENIIDESGMPKERFSAEFPKEGPSILRIQQVVRGDSAAYFCASSPPGPGQNTEAFFGQGTRLTVV.

As for this clone: The sample holds other DNA sequences that translate to the same CDR3. The CDR3 sequence: CASSLGQGTYGYTF. The CDR3 nucleotides read TGTGCCAGCAGCTTAGGTCAGGGGACCTATGGCTACACCTTC. The rearrangement uses TRBV7-9 and TRBJ1-2, with TRBD1 as a possible D gene (6 bases). The V gene's germline CDR1 is SEHNR and CDR2 FQNEAQ (reference sequence). V dropped 1 base and J dropped 4 bases, with 10 bases sitting between them. This CDR3 is built from 14 residues.

This clone has a single count. The J gene is TRBJ2-7, the V gene TRBV6-6; 10 bases are a match to TRBD2. The trim removed 8 bases at V and 4 bases at J, leaving 8 bases unmatched. CDR1 and CDR2 from the germline V gene are MNHNY and SVGAGI (reference sequence). This CDR3 has 14 amino acids. The CDR3 bases are TGTGCCAGCGACCCGCAGACTAGCGGGTACGAGCAGTACTTC. Translated: CASDPQTSGYEQYF.

The rearrangement joins TRBV5-1 to TRBJ2-3; maybe TRBD2 (6 bases). CDR3 length: 15 residues. The germline CDR1 and CDR2 sequences are SGHRS and YFSETQ. Trimming stripped 0 bases from V and 6 bases from J, with 14 bases between. The CDR3 nucleotides read TGCGCCAGCAGCTTGGCGGGGGATCGTTCGGATACGCAGTATTTT. Its translation: CASSLAGDRSDTQYF.

The rearrangement joins TRBV19 to TRBJ2-1, with 8 bases lining up with TRBD2. This CDR3 spans 15 amino acids. The junction had 10 bases not matched to a gene; V was cut back by 5 bases and J by 7 bases. Looked up from germline, CDR1 is LNHDA and CDR2 is SQIVND (reference sequence). The CDR3 loop is CASSAPGLVRNEQFF. The DNA for the CDR3 is TGTGCCAGTAGTGCTCCGGGACTAGTCAGGAATGAGCAGTTCTTC.

The V call is TRBV5-1, the J call TRBJ2-2; D unresolved. This CDR3 contains 14 residues. V was shortened by 1 base and J by 7 bases, with 11 bases between the two germline ends. Looked up from germline, CDR1 is SGHRS and CDR2 is YFSETQ. The CDR3 protein is CASSLLSFGGELFF. CDR3 nucleotide sequence: TGCGCCAGCAGCTTGCTATCCTTCGGCGGGGAGCTGTTTTTT.